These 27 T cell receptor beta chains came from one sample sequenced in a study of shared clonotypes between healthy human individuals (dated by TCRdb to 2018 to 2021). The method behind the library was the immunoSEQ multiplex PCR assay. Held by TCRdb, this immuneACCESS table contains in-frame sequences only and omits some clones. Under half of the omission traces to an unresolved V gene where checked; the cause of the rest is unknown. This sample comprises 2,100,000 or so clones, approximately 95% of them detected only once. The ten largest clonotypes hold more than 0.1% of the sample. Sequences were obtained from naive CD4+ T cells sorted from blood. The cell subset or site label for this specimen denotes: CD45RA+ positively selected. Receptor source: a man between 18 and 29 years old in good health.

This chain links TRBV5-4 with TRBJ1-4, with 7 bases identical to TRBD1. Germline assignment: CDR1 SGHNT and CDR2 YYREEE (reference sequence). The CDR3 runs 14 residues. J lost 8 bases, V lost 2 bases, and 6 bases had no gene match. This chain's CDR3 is CASSLQGGSEKLFF. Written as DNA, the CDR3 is TGTGCCAGCAGCTTACAAGGGGGCTCGGAAAAACTGTTTTTT.

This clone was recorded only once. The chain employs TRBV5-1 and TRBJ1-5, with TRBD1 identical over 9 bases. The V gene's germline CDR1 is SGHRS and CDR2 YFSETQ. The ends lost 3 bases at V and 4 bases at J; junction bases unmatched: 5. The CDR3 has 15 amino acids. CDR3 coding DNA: TGCGCCAGCAGCTGGGGGACAGGGAATAATCAGCCCCAGCATTTT. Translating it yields CASSWGTGNNQPQHF.

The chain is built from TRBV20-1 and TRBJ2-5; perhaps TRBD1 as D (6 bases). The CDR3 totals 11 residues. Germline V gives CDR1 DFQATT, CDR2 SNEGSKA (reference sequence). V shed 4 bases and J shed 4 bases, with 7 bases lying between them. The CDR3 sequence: CSANRVETQYF. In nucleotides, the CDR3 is TGCAGTGCTAACAGGGTAGAGACCCAGTACTTC.

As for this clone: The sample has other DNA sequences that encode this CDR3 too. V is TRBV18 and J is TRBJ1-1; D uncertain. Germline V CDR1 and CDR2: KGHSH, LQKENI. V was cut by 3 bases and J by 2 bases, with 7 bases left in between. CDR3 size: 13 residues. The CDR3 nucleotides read TGTGCCAGCTCACCTCCCCCCAACACTGAAGCTTTCTTT. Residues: CASSPPPNTEAFF.

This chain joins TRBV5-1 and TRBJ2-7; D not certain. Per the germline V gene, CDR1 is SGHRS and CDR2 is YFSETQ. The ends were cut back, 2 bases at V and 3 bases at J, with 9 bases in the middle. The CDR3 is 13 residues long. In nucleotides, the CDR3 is TGCGCCAGCAGCTTAGCCATCAACTACGAGCAGTACTTC. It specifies CASSLAINYEQYF.

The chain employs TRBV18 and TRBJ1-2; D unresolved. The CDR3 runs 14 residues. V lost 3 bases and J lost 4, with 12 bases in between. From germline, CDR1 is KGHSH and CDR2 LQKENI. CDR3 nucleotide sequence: TGTGCCAGCTCACCTTCGGACGGCGGCTATGGCTACACCTTC. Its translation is CASSPSDGGYGYTF.

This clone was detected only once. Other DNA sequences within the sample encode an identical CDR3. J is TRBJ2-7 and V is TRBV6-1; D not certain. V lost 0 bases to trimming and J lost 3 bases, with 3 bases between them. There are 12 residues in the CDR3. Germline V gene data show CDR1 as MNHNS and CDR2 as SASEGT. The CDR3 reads CASSEADYEQYF. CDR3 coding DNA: TGTGCCAGCAGTGAAGCAGACTACGAGCAGTACTTC.

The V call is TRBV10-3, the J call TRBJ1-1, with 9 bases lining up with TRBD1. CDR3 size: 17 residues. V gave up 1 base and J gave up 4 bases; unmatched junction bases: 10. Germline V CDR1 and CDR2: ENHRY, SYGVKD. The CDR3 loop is CAISEFQLRQGGTEAFF. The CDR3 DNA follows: TGTGCCATCAGTGAGTTTCAATTGAGACAGGGGGGCACTGAAGCTTTCTTT.

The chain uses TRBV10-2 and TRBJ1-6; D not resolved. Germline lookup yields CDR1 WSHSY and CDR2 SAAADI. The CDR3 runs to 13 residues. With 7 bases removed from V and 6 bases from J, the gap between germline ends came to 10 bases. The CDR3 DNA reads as TGCGCCAGCACGGGCCAGATTAATTCACCCCTCCACTTT. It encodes CASTGQINSPLHF.

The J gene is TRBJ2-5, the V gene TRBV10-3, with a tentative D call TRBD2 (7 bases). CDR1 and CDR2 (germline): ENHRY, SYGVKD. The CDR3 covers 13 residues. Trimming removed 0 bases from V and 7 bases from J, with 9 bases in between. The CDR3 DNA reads TGTGCCATCAGTGAGTCGGGGGGGCTGACCCAGTACTTC. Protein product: CAISESGGLTQYF.

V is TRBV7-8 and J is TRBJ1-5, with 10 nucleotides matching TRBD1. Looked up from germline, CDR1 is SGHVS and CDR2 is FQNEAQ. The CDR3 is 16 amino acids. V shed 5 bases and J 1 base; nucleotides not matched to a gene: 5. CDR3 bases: TGTGCCAGCAGCGCCGGGACAGGGGAGAGCAATCAGCCCCAGCATTTT. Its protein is CASSAGTGESNQPQHF.

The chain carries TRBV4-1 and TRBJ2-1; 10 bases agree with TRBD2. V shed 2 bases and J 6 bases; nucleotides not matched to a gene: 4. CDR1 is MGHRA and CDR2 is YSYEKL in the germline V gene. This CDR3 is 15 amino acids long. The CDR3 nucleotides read TGCGCCAGCAGCCAAATCGGACTAGCGGTCAATGAGCAGTTCTTC. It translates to CASSQIGLAVNEQFF.

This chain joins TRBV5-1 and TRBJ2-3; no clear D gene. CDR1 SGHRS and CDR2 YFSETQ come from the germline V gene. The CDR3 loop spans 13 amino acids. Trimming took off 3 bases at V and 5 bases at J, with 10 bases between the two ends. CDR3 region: CASSYYSGDTQYF. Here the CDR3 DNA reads TGCGCCAGCAGCTACTACTCGGGAGATACGCAGTATTTT.

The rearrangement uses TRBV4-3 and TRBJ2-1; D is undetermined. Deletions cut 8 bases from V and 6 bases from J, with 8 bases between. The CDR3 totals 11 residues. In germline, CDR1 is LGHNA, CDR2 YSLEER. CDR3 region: CASSNTNEQFF. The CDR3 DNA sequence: TGCGCCAGCTCGAATACCAATGAGCAGTTCTTC.

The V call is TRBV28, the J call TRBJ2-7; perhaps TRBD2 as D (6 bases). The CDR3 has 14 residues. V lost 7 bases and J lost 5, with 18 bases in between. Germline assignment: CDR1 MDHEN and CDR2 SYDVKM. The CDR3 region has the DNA TGTGCCAGCAACAGAGCGGGTCAGCGGGACGAGCAGTACTTC. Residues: CASNRAGQRDEQYF.

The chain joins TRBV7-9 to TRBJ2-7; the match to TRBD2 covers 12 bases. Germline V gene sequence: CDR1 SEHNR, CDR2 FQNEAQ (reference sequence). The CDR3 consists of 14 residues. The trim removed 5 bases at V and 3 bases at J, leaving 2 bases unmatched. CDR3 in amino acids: CASSPTSGSYEQYF. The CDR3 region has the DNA TGTGCCAGCAGCCCGACTAGCGGGAGCTACGAGCAGTACTTC.

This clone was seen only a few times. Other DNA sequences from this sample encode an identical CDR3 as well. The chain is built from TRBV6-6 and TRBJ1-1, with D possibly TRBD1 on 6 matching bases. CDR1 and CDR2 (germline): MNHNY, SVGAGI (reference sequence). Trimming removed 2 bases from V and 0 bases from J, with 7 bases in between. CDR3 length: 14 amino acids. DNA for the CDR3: TGTGCCAGCAGTTACGGACAGATGAACACTGAAGCTTTCTTT. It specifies CASSYGQMNTEAFF.

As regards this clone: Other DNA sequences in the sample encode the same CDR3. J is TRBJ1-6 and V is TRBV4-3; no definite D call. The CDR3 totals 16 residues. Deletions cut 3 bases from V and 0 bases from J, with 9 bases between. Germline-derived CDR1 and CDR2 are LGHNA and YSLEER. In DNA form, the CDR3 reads TGCGCCAGCAGCCAGGTTGGGAGCTCCTATAATTCACCCCTCCACTTT. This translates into CASSQVGSSYNSPLHF.

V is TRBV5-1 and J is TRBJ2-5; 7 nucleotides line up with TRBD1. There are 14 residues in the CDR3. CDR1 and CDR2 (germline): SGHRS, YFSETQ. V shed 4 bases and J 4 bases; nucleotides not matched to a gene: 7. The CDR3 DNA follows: TGCGCCAGCAGCATCCGGACAGGACCAGAGACCCAGTACTTC. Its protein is CASSIRTGPETQYF.

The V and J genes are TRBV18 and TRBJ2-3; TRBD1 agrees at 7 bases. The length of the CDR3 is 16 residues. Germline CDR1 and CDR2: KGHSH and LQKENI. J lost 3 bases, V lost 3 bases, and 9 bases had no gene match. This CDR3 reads CASSPRRGRVTDTQYF. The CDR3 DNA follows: TGTGCCAGCTCACCCCGAAGGGGGCGGGTAACAGATACGCAGTATTTT.

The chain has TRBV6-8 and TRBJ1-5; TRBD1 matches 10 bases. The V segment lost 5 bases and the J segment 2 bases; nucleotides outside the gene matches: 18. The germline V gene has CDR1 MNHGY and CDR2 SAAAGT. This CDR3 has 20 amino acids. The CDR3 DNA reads TGTGCCAGCAGTGACGACCGCCGGGACAGGGGCTTGGCCGGCAATCAGCCCCAGCATTTT. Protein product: CASSDDRRDRGLAGNQPQHF.

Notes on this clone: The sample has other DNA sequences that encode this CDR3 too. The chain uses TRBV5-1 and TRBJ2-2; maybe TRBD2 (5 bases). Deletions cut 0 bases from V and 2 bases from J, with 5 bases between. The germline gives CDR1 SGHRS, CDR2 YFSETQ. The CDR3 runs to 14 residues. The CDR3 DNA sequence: TGCGCCAGCAGCTTGGGGACTAACACCGGGGAGCTGTTTTTT. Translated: CASSLGTNTGELFF.

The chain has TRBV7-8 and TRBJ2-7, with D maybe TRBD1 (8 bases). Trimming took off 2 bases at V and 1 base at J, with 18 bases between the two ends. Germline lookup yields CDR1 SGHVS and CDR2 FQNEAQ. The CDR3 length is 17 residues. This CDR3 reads CASSLREGGTGSYEQYF. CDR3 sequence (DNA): TGTGCCAGCAGCTTAAGGGAGGGGGGGACAGGATCCTACGAGCAGTACTTC.

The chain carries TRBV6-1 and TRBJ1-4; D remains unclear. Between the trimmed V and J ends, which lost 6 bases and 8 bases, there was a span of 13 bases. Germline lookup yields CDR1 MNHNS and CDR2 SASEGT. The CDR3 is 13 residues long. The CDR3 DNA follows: TGTGCCAGCAGCACCAACGGAGGAGAAAAACTGTTTTTT. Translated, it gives CASSTNGGEKLFF.

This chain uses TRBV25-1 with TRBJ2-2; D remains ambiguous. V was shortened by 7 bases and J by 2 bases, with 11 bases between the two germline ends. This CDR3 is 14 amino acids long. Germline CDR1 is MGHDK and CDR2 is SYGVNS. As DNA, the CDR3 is TGTGCCAGCACCCCCCTTTTCAACACCGGGGAGCTGTTTTTT. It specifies CASTPLFNTGELFF.

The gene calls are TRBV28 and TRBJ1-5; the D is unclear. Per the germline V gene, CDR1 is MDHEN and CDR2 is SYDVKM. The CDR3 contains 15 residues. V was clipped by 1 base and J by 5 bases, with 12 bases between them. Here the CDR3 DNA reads TGTGCCAGCAGTTTATTTACGACTCCGGATCAGCCCCAGCATTTT. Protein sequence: CASSLFTTPDQPQHF.

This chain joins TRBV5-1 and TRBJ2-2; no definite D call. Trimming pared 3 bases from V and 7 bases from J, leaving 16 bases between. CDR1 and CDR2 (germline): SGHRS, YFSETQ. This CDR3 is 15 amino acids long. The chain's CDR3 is CASSSSLIPGGELFF. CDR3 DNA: TGCGCCAGCAGCTCCTCGCTGATACCGGGCGGGGAGCTGTTTTTT.